This TCR beta chain came from a study of monozygotic twins with inflammatory bowel disease. This CDR3 has 16 residues. From germline, CDR1 is LNHDA and CDR2 SQIVND (reference sequence). Template switching added UMIs carrying a 6-nucleotide sample barcode. From the 5' RACE reads, TCRdb lists one entry per CDR3 protein and no DNA. This specimen shows 200,000 to 250,000 distinct CDR3 sequences; the ten leading clones hold less than 2%. Sequencing was performed on blood. The origin of this receptor is a human donor with ulcerative colitis or Crohn's disease, or a healthy co-twin of an affected twin (not recorded which). V and J are TRBV19 and TRBJ1-2; TCRdb names TRBD1, which stays unverified in the absence of DNA. CDR3 residues: CASSETGAPTNYGYTF.